This T cell receptor beta chain was recorded in a study of T-cell reconstitution after alpha-beta-depleted transplantation in children. This clonotype was recorded many times. Library preparation (for TCRbeta) was performed with unique molecular identifiers. TCRdb re-derived calls from the PCR reads in MiXCR, one entry per CDR3 protein. The data hold 150,000 to 250,000 distinct CDR3 sequences, with less than 15% observed a single time. The ends were cut back, 4 bases at V and 5 bases at J, with 27 bases in the middle. Germline V gene lookup returns CDR1 SGHKS and CDR2 YYEKEE (reference sequence). The CDR3 extends over 18 amino acids.

The clonotype comes from a human donor who donated a stem cell graft to a child with acute lymphoblastic leukemia. This specimen consisted of PBMCs from the stem cell graft donor, obtained from the stem cell graft. The rearrangement uses TRBV5-5 and TRBJ1-2, with a tentative D call TRBD1 (6 bases). This CDR3 reads CASSPQIPRQDLGYGYTF. In nucleotides, the CDR3 is TGTGCCAGCAGCCCACAAATACCTCGACAGGACTTAGGTTATGGCTACACCTTC.